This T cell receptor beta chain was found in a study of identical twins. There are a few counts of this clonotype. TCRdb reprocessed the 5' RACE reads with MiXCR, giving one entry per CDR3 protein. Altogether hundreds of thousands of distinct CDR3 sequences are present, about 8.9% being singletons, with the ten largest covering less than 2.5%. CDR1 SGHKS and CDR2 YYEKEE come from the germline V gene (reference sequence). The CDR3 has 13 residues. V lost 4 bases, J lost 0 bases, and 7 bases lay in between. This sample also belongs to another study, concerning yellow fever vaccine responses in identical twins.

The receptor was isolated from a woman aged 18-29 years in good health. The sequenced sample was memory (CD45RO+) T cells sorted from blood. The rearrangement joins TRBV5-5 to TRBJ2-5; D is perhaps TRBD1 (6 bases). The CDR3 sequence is CASSRDNQETQYF. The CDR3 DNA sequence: TGTGCCAGCAGCCGGGACAACCAAGAGACCCAGTACTTC.